What follows are 20 T cell receptor beta chains derived from one specimen sequenced in a study of cytomegalovirus exposure and HLA in healthy donors. Only in-frame clones appear in the TCRdb table, and some are missing; sequencing was by immunoSEQ multiplex PCR. Among around 130,000 clones, 70% to 90% were seen once, and the ten largest hold roughly 2%. Source material: PBMCs. The receptors were gathered from a woman in her twenties or thirties in good health and CMV-seronegative.

The chain joins TRBV12-5 to TRBJ1-3, with 7 nucleotides matching TRBD1. The CDR3 has 14 residues. V was pared by 2 bases and J by 2 bases, with 0 bases of the junction left unmatched. Germline V gives CDR1 LGHNT, CDR2 FRNRAP. CDR3 amino acids: CASGLQGAGNTIYF. CDR3 DNA: TGTGCTAGTGGTTTGCAGGGGGCTGGAAACACCATATATTTT.

The genes are TRBV5-1 and TRBJ2-2; TRBD1 might be the D (7 bases). V shed 2 bases and J shed 6 bases, with 11 bases lying between them. Germline-derived CDR1 and CDR2 are SGHRS and YFSETQ. This CDR3 contains 14 residues. CDR3 region: CASSFQGGSGELFF. Here the CDR3 DNA reads TGCGCCAGCAGCTTCCAGGGGGGATCCGGGGAGCTGTTTTTT.

The chain uses TRBV11-3 and TRBJ1-1; D is perhaps TRBD1 (5 bases). Germline loops: CDR1 SGHNT, CDR2 YENEEA. CDR3 size: 15 residues. Trimming removed 2 bases from V and 0 bases from J, with 10 bases in between. CDR3 coding DNA: TGTGCCAGCAGCTTATCGCCAGGGCTGAACACTGAAGCTTTCTTT. Translation gives CASSLSPGLNTEAFF.

The rearrangement links TRBV15 to TRBJ2-1, with 8 bases fitting TRBD2. J gave up 6 bases and V 8 bases, and 9 bases lay outside the gene matches. Per the germline V gene, CDR1 is LNHNV and CDR2 is YYDKDF (reference sequence). The CDR3 extends over 14 amino acids. CDR3 protein: CATRNSGEINEQFF. The CDR3 coding sequence is TGTGCCACCCGGAATAGCGGGGAGATCAATGAGCAGTTCTTC.

This sequence joins TRBV6-5 and TRBJ2-7, with D possibly TRBD1 on 6 matching bases. Germline V gives CDR1 MNHEY, CDR2 SVGAGI. Trimming removed 3 bases at V and 6 bases at J, with 18 bases between. There are 15 residues in the CDR3. CDR3 sequence reads: CASSYTGTTDSEQYF. The CDR3 nucleotides are TGTGCCAGCAGTTATACCGGGACAACCGACTCCGAGCAGTACTTC.

The chain uses TRBV4-1 and TRBJ1-2; D gene ambiguous. The CDR3 is 16 amino acids. CDR1 is MGHRA and CDR2 is YSYEKL in the germline V gene. Trimming stripped 0 bases from V and 2 bases from J, with 13 bases between. The CDR3 protein is CASSQDRGSGNYGYTF. The CDR3, as DNA: TGCGCCAGCAGCCAAGATAGAGGCAGCGGGAACTATGGCTACACCTTC.

The chain recombines TRBV7-2 with TRBJ1-4; 7 positions agree with TRBD1. This CDR3 spans 15 amino acids. Germline V gives CDR1 SGHTA, CDR2 FQGNSA. Losses at the gene ends were 4 bases for V and 3 bases for J; bases not matched to a gene: 5. CDR3 sequence: CASSSGQASNEKLFF. Here the CDR3 DNA reads TGTGCCAGCAGCTCAGGACAGGCCTCTAATGAAAAACTGTTTTTT.

The chain links TRBV7-2 to TRBJ2-5; a possible D gene is TRBD1 (6 bases). With 4 bases removed from V and 11 bases from J, the gap between germline ends came to 17 bases. Germline assignment: CDR1 SGHTA and CDR2 FQGNSA. The CDR3 is made up of 13 amino acids. CDR3 nucleotide sequence: TGTGCCAGCAGCTCAAACCGGGACACGACTCAGTACTTC. This translates into CASSSNRDTTQYF.

The chain employs TRBV5-4 and TRBJ1-2; D gene uncertain. The CDR3 is 11 amino acids. Germline V gives CDR1 SGHNT, CDR2 YYREEE (reference sequence). With 4 bases removed from V and 2 bases from J, the gap between germline ends came to 3 bases. The CDR3 nucleotides read TGTGCCAGCAGCCTGAACTATGGCTACACCTTC. Translation: CASSLNYGYTF.

V gene TRBV4-1 combines with J gene TRBJ1-1; no reliable D call. The CDR3 covers 16 residues. Trimming took 3 bases from V and 0 from J, leaving 14 bases between them. Germline V gives CDR1 MGHRA, CDR2 YSYEKL. The CDR3: CASSHLNRVMNTEAFF. CDR3 bases: TGCGCCAGCAGCCATCTCAATCGGGTTATGAACACTGAAGCTTTCTTT.

The V and J genes are TRBV7-2 and TRBJ1-5; 7 bases map to TRBD1. The V gene's germline CDR1 is SGHTA and CDR2 FQGNSA. V shed 4 bases, J shed 3 bases, and the junction held 9 bases outside the gene matches. The CDR3 contains 16 residues. The CDR3 is CASSSDRVYTNQPQHF. CDR3 nucleotide sequence: TGTGCCAGCAGCTCTGACAGGGTTTATACCAATCAGCCCCAGCATTTT.

This clone showed up just once. The rearrangement joins TRBV11-3 to TRBJ2-1, with 7 bases fitting TRBD2. Germline lookup yields CDR1 SGHNT and CDR2 YENEEA. Germline trimming cut 3 bases from V and 10 bases from J; bases unmatched to any gene: 9. The CDR3 totals 14 residues. The chain's CDR3 is CASSFGVGRVEQFF. CDR3 nucleotide sequence: TGTGCCAGCAGCTTCGGGGTGGGGAGGGTGGAGCAGTTCTTC.

The chain carries TRBV4-1 and TRBJ1-2; TRBD1 matches 9 bases. The CDR3 has 14 amino acids. The germline CDR1 and CDR2 sequences are MGHRA and YSYEKL. Trimming removed 3 bases from V and 7 bases from J; junction bases left unmatched: 6. As DNA, the CDR3 is TGCGCCAGCAGCCAGACACAGGGGGCTGGTGGCTACACCTTC. Amino acids: CASSQTQGAGGYTF.

The rearrangement uses TRBV11-2 and TRBJ2-7; D may be TRBD1 (5 bases). Trimming stripped 0 bases from V and 2 bases from J, with 8 bases between. Germline-derived CDR1 and CDR2 are SGHAT and FQNNGV. The CDR3 is 14 residues long. The CDR3 region is CASSLDRAPYEQYF. The CDR3, as DNA: TGTGCCAGCAGCTTAGACAGGGCCCCCTACGAGCAGTACTTC.

The chain is built from TRBV10-1 and TRBJ2-3; 8 bases are a match to TRBD1. V lost 4 bases to trimming and J lost 2 bases; unmatched junction nucleotides: 8. CDR3 size: 16 residues. Germline-derived CDR1 and CDR2 are WNHNN and SYGVQD (reference sequence). The CDR3 region has the DNA TGCGCCAGCAGTGGGGGGACAGGTTTTTACACAGATACGCAGTATTTT. This codes for CASSGGTGFYTDTQYF.

The gene calls are TRBV5-1 and TRBJ1-4, with D hard to call. Trimming took 4 bases from V and 7 from J, leaving 20 bases between them. Germline CDR1 is SGHRS and CDR2 is YFSETQ. This CDR3 spans 16 amino acids. The CDR3 here is CASSTLPPPEGEKLFF. The CDR3 DNA reads TGCGCCAGCAGCACCCTGCCCCCCCCCGAGGGTGAAAAACTGTTTTTT.

The V and J genes are TRBV4-3 and TRBJ2-3; possible D gene TRBD1, 5 bases. CDR3 size: 17 residues. V was clipped by 0 bases and J by 1 base, with 14 bases between them. Germline V gives CDR1 LGHNA, CDR2 YSLEER. The CDR3 coding sequence is TGCGCCAGCAGCCAAGATTCAGGGTCAAGTCGCACAGATACGCAGTATTTT. It encodes CASSQDSGSSRTDTQYF.

J is TRBJ1-2 and V is TRBV6-5, with 10 bases aligning to TRBD1. V lost 6 bases and J lost 4; bases outside the gene matches: 5. This CDR3 spans 14 amino acids. The germline V gene encodes CDR1 MNHEY and CDR2 SVGAGI. As DNA, the CDR3 is TGTGCCAGCAGGGGGACAGGGGAGGGCTATGGCTACACCTTC. Protein: CASRGTGEGYGYTF.

The J gene is TRBJ2-3, the V gene TRBV28; D might be TRBD2 (6 bases). From germline, CDR1 is MDHEN and CDR2 SYDVKM. The CDR3 runs 14 residues. Trimming left V 5 bases short and J 9 bases short, with 18 bases between. CDR3 sequence reads: CASSTPSERGTQYF. DNA of the CDR3: TGTGCCAGCAGTACACCTAGCGAGAGAGGGACGCAGTATTTT.

CDR3: CAVRDSLNTGELFF. CDR3 sequence (DNA): TGTGCCGTCCGGGACAGCCTGAACACCGGGGAGCTGTTTTTT. The chain couples TRBV7-6 to TRBJ2-2; 7 bases match TRBD1. The germline V gene has CDR1 SGHVS and CDR2 FNYEAQ. The CDR3 sequence is 14 residues long. The J segment lost 1 base and the V segment lost 11 bases, leaving 7 bases of the junction unmatched.